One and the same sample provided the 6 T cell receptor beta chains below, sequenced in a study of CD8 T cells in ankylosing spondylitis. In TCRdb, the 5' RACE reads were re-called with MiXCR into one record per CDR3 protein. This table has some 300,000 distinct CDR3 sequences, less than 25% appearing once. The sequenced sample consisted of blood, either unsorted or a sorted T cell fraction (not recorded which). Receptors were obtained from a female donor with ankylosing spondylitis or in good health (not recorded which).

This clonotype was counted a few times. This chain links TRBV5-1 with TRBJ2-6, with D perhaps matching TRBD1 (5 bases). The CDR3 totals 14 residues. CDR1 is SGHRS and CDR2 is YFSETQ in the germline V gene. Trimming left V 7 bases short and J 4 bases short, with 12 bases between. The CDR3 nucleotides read TGCGCCAGCCATCCTGGGGCAGGGGCCAACGTCCTGACTTTC. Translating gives CASHPGAGANVLTF.

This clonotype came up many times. CDR3 amino acids: CASSARLADSYNEQFF. In DNA, the CDR3 is TGCGCCAGCAGCGCTAGACTAGCGGACTCCTACAATGAGCAGTTCTTC. J is TRBJ2-1 and V is TRBV5-1, with 9 bases lining up with TRBD2. The V segment lost 4 bases and the J segment 0 bases; nucleotides outside the gene matches: 5. The CDR3 length is 16 residues. Germline assignment: CDR1 SGHRS and CDR2 YFSETQ. The full variable domain, rest sourced from reference TRBV5-1 and TRBJ2-1, is KAGVTQTPRYLIKTRGQQVTLSCSPISGHRSVSWYQQTPGQGLQFLFEYFSETQRNKGNFPGRFSGRQFSNSRSEMNVSTLELGDSALYLCASSARLADSYNEQFFGPGTRLTVL.

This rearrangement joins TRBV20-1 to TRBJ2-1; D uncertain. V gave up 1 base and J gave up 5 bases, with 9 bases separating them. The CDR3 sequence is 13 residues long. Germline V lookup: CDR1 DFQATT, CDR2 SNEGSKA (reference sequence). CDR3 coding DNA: TGCAGTGCTAGAGGTCGGACGAACAATGAGCAGTTCTTC. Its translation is CSARGRTNNEQFF.

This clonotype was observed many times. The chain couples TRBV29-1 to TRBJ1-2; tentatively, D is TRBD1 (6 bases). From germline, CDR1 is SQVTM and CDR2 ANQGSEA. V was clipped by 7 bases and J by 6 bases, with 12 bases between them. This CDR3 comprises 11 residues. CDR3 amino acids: CSDQTGNGYTF. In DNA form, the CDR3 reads TGCAGCGACCAGACAGGAAATGGCTACACCTTC.

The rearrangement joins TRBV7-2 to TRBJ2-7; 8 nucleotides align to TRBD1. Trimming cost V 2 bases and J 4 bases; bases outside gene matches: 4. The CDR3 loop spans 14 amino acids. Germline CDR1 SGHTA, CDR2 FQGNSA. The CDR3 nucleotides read TGTGCCAGCAGCTTAAGACAGGGGCATTACGAGCAGTACTTC. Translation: CASSLRQGHYEQYF.

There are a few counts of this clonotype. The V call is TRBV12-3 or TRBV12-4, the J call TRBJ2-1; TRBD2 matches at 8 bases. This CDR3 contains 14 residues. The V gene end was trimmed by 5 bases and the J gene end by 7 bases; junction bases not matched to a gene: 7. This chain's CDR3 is CASSISGTGNEQFF. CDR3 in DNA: TGTGCCAGCAGTATTAGCGGGACTGGGAATGAGCAGTTCTTC.